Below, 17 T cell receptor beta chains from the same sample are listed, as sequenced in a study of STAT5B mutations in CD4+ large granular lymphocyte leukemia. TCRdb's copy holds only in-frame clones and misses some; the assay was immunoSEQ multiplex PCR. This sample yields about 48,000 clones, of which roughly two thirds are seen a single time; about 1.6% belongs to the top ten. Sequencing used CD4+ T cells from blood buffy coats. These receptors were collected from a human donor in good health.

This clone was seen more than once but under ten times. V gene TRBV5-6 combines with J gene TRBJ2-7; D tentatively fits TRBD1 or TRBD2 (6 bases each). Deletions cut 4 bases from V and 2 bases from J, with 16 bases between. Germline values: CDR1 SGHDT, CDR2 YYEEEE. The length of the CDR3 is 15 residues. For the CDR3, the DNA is TGTGCCAGCAGCCCTCCTACAGGGACTCCCTACGAGCAGTACGTC. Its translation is CASSPPTGTPYEQYV.

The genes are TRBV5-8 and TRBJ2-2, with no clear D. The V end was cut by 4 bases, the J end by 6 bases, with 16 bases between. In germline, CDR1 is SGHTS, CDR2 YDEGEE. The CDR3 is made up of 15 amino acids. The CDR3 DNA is TGTGCCAGCAGCAGCCGGTCCCGCTTCGCCGGGGAGCTGTTTTTT. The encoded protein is CASSSRSRFAGELFF.

This CDR3 reads CASSLRFF. CDR3 sequence (DNA): TGTGCCAGCAGCTTGAGGTTCTTC. The rearrangement joins TRBV5-6 to TRBJ2-1; no reliable D call. This CDR3 has 8 residues. Germline CDR1 SGHDT, CDR2 YYEEEE. Trimming took off 1 base at V and 15 bases at J, with 2 bases between the two ends.

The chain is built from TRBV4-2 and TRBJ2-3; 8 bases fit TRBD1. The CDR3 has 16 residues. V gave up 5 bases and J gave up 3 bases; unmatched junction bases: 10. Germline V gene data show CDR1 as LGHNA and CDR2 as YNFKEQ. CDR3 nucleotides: TGTGCCAGCAGCAGCACGATCAGGACAGGGACAGATACGCAGTATTTT. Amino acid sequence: CASSSTIRTGTDTQYF.

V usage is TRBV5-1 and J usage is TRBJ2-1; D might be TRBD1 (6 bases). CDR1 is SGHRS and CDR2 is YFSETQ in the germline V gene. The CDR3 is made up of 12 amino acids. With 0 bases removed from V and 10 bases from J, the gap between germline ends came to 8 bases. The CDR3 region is CASSLEGQEQFF. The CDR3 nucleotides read TGCGCCAGCAGCTTGGAGGGACAAGAGCAGTTCTTC.

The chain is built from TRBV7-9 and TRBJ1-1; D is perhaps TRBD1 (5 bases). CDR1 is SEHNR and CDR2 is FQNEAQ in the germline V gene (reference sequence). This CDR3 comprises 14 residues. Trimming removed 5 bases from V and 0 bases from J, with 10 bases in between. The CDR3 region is CASSQGRLNTEAFF. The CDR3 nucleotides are TGTGCCAGCAGCCAGGGACGGTTGAACACTGAAGCTTTCTTT.

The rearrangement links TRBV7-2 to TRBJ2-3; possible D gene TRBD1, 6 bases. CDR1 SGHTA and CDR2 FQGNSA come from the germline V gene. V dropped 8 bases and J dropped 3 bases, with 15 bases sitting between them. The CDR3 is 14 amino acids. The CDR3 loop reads CASLSGVETDTQYF. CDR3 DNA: TGTGCCAGCCTCTCAGGGGTGGAGACAGATACGCAGTATTTT.

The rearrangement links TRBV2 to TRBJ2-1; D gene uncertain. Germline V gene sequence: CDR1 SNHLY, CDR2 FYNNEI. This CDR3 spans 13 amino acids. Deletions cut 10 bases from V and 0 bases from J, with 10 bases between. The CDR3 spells CATKASSYNEQFF. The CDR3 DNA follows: TGTGCCACCAAGGCGAGCTCCTACAATGAGCAGTTCTTC.

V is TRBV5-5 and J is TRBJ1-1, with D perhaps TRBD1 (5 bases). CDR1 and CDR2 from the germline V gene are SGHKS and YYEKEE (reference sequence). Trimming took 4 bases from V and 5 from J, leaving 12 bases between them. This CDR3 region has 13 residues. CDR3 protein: CASSLEQVTEAFF. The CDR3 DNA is TGTGCCAGCAGCCTAGAACAGGTGACTGAAGCTTTCTTT.

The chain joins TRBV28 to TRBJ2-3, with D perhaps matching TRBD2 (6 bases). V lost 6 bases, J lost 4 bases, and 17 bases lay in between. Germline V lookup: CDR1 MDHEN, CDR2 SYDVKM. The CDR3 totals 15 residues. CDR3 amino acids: CASSPAAGRPDTQYF. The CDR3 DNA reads TGTGCCAGCAGCCCCGCGGCAGGGAGGCCAGATACGCAGTATTTT.

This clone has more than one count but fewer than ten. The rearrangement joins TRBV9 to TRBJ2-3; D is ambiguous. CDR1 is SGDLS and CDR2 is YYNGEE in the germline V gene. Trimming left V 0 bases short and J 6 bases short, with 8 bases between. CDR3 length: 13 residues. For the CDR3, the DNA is TGTGCCAGCAGCGTAGCTACTGGGGATACGCAGTATTTT. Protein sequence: CASSVATGDTQYF.

Here the CDR3 reads CASSYHGRGGTEAFF. The CDR3 DNA sequence: TGTGCCAGCAGTTACCACGGGCGGGGGGGCACTGAAGCTTTCTTT. The V call is TRBV6-5, the J call TRBJ1-1; TRBD1 might be the D (5 bases). Germline values: CDR1 MNHEY, CDR2 SVGAGI. CDR3 length equals 15 residues. V lost 2 bases and J 4 bases, leaving 14 bases between the germline ends.

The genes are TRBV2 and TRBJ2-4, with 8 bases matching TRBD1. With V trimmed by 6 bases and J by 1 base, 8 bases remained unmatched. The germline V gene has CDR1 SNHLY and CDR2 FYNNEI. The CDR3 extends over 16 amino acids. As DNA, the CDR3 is TGTGCCAGCAGCGACGACAGGGGAGAGGCCAAAAACATTCAGTACTTC. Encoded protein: CASSDDRGEAKNIQYF.

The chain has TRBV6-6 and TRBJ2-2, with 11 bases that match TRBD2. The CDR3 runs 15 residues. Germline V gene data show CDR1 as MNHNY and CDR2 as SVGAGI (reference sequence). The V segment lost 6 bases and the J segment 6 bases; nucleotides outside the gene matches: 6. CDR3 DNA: TGTGCCAGCAGCCGACTAGCGGGGTGGGCCGGGGAGCTGTTTTTT. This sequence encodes CASSRLAGWAGELFF.

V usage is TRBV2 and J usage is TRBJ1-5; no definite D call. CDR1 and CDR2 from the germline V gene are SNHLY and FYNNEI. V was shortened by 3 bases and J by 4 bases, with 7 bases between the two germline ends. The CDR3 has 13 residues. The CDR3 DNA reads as TGTGCCAGCAGTGATAGCCCGAATCAGCCCCAGCATTTT. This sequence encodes CASSDSPNQPQHF.

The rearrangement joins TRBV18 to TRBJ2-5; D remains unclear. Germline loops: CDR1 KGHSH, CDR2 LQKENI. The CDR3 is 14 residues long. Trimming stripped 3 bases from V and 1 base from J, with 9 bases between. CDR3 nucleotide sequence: TGTGCCAGCTCACCGATCGGAACCCAAGAGACCCAGTACTTC. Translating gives CASSPIGTQETQYF.

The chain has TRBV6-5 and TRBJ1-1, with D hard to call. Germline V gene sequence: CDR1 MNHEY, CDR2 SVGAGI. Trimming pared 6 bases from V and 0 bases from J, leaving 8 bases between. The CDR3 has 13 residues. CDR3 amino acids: CASSPPLNTEAFF. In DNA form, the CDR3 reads TGTGCCAGCAGCCCCCCCTTGAACACTGAAGCTTTCTTT.